This TCR beta chain was sequenced in a study of T-cell reconstitution after alpha-beta-depleted transplantation in children. This clonotype was detected ten times or more. Trimming took 1 base from V and 3 from J, leaving 13 bases between them. The CDR3 contains 15 residues. From germline, CDR1 is SGHTA and CDR2 FQGNSA. TCRbeta library construction was performed incorporating unique molecular identifiers. Each CDR3 protein is one row after TCRdb ran MiXCR on the PCR reads. The sample yields hundreds of thousands of distinct CDR3 sequences, approximately 10% seen once. The chain combines TRBV7-2 with TRBJ2-7; D unclear. The TCR was taken from a child in the first two years of life with acute myeloid leukemia, due to receive a stem cell transplant. The input for sequencing was PBMCs, taken before TCRalphabeta/CD19-depleted stem cell transplant. DNA of the CDR3: TGTGCCAGCAGCTTAGGTCTCGGCGGTATCTACGAGCAGTACTTC. Residues: CASSLGLGGIYEQYF. The entire variable domain, with the rest obtained from reference TRBV7-2 and TRBJ2-7, is as follows: GAGVSQSPSNKVTEKGKDVELRCDPISGHTALYWYRQSLGQGLEFLIYFQGNSAPDKSGLPSDRFSAERTGGSVSTLTIQRTQQEDSAVYLCASSLGLGGIYEQYFGPGTRLTVT.